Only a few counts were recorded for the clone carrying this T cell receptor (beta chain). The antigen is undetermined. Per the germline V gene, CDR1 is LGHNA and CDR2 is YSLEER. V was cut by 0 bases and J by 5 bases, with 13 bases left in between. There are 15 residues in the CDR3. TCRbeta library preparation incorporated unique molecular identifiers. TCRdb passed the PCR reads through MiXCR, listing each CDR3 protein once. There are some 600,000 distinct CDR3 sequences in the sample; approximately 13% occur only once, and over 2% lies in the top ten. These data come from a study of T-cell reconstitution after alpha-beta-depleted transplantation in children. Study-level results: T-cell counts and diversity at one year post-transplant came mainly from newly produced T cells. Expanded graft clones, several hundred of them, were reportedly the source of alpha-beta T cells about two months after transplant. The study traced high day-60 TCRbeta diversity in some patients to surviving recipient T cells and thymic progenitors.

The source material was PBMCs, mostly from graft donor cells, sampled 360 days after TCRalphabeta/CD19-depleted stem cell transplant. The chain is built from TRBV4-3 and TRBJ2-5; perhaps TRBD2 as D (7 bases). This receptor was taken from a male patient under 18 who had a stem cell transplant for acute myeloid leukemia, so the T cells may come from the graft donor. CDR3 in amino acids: CASSQDLGGAETQYF. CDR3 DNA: TGCGCCAGCAGCCAAGATTTAGGGGGGGCGGAGACCCAGTACTTC.